The sample holds one count of the clone carrying this T cell receptor beta chain. Patients with a history of autoimmune disease or on systemic immunosuppression were excluded. The study sampled blood at baseline, cycle 4 day 1, and cycle 7 day 1. This specimen belongs to a study of OX40 agonist ivuxolimab in advanced cancers. Overall study context: The drug used for patients, ivuxolimab, was an agonistic anti-OX40 (CD134) antibody.

The germline gives CDR1 MDHEN, CDR2 SYDVKM. The J segment lost 3 bases and the V segment lost 3 bases, leaving 9 bases of the junction unmatched. CDR3 length equals 16 residues. Sequenced by immunoSEQ multiplex PCR; TCRdb stores in-frame clones only, minus some. The table includes about 45,000 clones, just over 90% detected once. The chain employs TRBV28 and TRBJ2-7; TRBD1 matches 9 bases. Source: CD4+ or CD8+ T cells sorted from blood, taken in a trial of the OX40 agonist ivuxolimab. The clonotype originates from an adult with an advanced solid tumor such as melanoma, head and neck, liver or kidney cancer. In DNA form, the CDR3 reads TGTGCCAGCAGTTTCCGGGACAGGGAACCTATCTACGAGCAGTACTTC. It codes for CASSFRDREPIYEQYF.